The 28 T cell receptor beta chains given below trace back to one sample, sequenced in a study of OX40 agonist ivuxolimab in advanced cancers. Using immunoSEQ multiplex PCR, the repertoire was profiled, and TCRdb retains in-frame clones only, with some absent. The sample lists over 40,000 clones; 70% to 90% were seen once. The sequenced sample was CD4+ or CD8+ T cells sorted from blood, obtained in a trial of the OX40 agonist ivuxolimab. The receptor set was obtained from an adult with an advanced solid tumor such as melanoma, head and neck, liver or kidney cancer.

V and J are TRBV28 and TRBJ2-7; D unclear. Germline CDR1 is MDHEN and CDR2 is SYDVKM. Trimming removed 5 bases from V and 6 bases from J, with 8 bases in between. The CDR3 consists of 11 residues. For the CDR3, the DNA is TGTGCCAGCAGTGCCATATTCGAGCAGTACTTC. This codes for CASSAIFEQYF.

The chain couples TRBV19 to TRBJ2-3, with D tentatively TRBD1 (7 bases). Germline lookup yields CDR1 LNHDA and CDR2 SQIVND (reference sequence). V was cut by 3 bases and J by 7 bases, with 14 bases left in between. CDR3 length equals 14 residues. CDR3 bases: TGTGCCAGTAGTATCTGGACAGGAGGGAATACGCAGTATTTT. This sequence encodes CASSIWTGGNTQYF.

This rearrangement joins TRBV21-1 to TRBJ2-1. TRBV21-1 is designated a pseudogene. The CDR3 totals 15 residues. The CDR3 DNA reads TGTGCCAGCAGCAAAGGAGGAGGAAGGGGCGATGAGCAGTTCTTC. Encoded protein: CASSKGGGRGDEQFF.

The V gene is TRBV28, the J gene TRBJ1-2, with a tentative D call TRBD1 (5 bases). The CDR3 totals 14 residues. The V end was cut by 5 bases, the J end by 3 bases, with 13 bases between. Germline loops: CDR1 MDHEN, CDR2 SYDVKM. The CDR3 DNA reads as TGTGCCAGCAGTCGTAGGGGAGGGCACTATGGCTACACCTTC. This translates into CASSRRGGHYGYTF.

The rearrangement uses TRBV5-1 and TRBJ2-1; 8 bases are shared with TRBD2. Trimming removed 0 bases from V and 4 bases from J; junction bases left unmatched: 6. CDR3 length: 16 amino acids. Germline V CDR1 and CDR2: SGHRS, YFSETQ. Here the CDR3 reads CASSLAVSSGYNEQFF. Here the CDR3 DNA reads TGCGCCAGCAGCTTGGCGGTTTCTAGCGGGTACAATGAGCAGTTCTTC.

The chain couples TRBV6-1 to TRBJ2-1, with TRBD2 as a possible D gene (6 bases). Germline-derived CDR1 and CDR2 are MNHNS and SASEGT. Trimming left V 8 bases short and J 1 base short, with 15 bases between. The CDR3 has 15 amino acids. This CDR3 is CASYSHGGSYNEQFF. CDR3 bases: TGTGCCAGCTATTCCCACGGGGGATCCTACAATGAGCAGTTCTTC.

The chain recombines TRBV6-5 with TRBJ2-1; TRBD2 matches at 13 bases. This CDR3 is 16 amino acids long. The germline V gene encodes CDR1 MNHEY and CDR2 SVGAGI. V trimming: 0 bases; J trimming: 12 bases; junction bases outside the gene matches: 8. CDR3 loop: CASSYSGTSGIGGQFF. The CDR3 DNA sequence: TGTGCCAGCAGTTACTCTGGGACTAGCGGGATAGGGGGGCAGTTCTTC.

V usage is TRBV5-1 and J usage is TRBJ2-7; perhaps D is TRBD1 or TRBD2 (5 bases each). CDR1 and CDR2 from the germline V gene are SGHRS and YFSETQ. This CDR3 spans 16 amino acids. V lost 0 bases to trimming and J lost 6 bases, with 19 bases between them. CDR3 nucleotides: TGCGCCAGCAGCTTGGCTTTTGGGGGTCTCTCGGGCGAGCAGTACTTC. Amino acids: CASSLAFGGLSGEQYF.

The rearrangement links TRBV19 to TRBJ1-2; 9 nucleotides line up with TRBD1. With V trimmed by 4 bases and J by 10 bases, 7 bases remained unmatched. Germline V CDR1 and CDR2: LNHDA, SQIVND (reference sequence). This CDR3 contains 13 residues. DNA for the CDR3: TGTGCCAGTAGTAGGGGACAGGGAGGCGACTACACCTTC. It is translated as CASSRGQGGDYTF.

The chain recombines TRBV9 with TRBJ2-6; D possibly corresponds to TRBD2 (6 bases). The V gene lost 0 bases and the J gene lost 0 bases, with 16 bases spanning the gap. There are 19 residues in the CDR3. Germline CDR1 SGDLS, CDR2 YYNGEE. The CDR3 sequence: CASSVALMRDFSGANVLTF. The DNA for the CDR3 is TGTGCCAGCAGCGTAGCTCTAATGCGGGACTTCTCTGGGGCCAACGTCCTGACTTTC.

The genes are TRBV29-1 and TRBJ2-1, with 8 bases matching TRBD1. The CDR3 sequence is 12 residues long. Germline V lookup: CDR1 SQVTM, CDR2 ANQGSEA. V lost 6 bases to trimming and J lost 7 bases; unmatched junction nucleotides: 5. The CDR3 protein is CSVGRQGNEQFF. The CDR3 DNA reads as TGCAGCGTGGGAAGACAGGGGAATGAGCAGTTCTTC.

CDR3: CASSSRTLGRPMNTEAFF. The CDR3 nucleotides read TGTGCCAGCAGTTCCCGAACCCTTGGACGGCCAATGAACACTGAAGCTTTCTTT. V is TRBV28 and J is TRBJ1-1; unclear D gene. The V end was cut by 4 bases, the J end by 0 bases, with 21 bases between. The CDR3 consists of 18 residues. The germline CDR1 and CDR2 sequences are MDHEN and SYDVKM.

The rearrangement joins TRBV5-1 to TRBJ1-5, with D maybe TRBD1 (5 bases). Trimming pared 2 bases from V and 6 bases from J, leaving 15 bases between. This CDR3 is built from 15 residues. The germline gives CDR1 SGHRS, CDR2 YFSETQ. The CDR3 protein is CASSLTGTDAQPQHF. The CDR3 DNA sequence: TGCGCCAGCAGCTTAACCGGGACTGATGCTCAGCCCCAGCATTTT.

The chain uses TRBV6-1 and TRBJ1-4; 9 bases map to TRBD1. Germline assignment: CDR1 MNHNS and CDR2 SASEGT. Trimming removed 2 bases from V and 5 bases from J; junction bases left unmatched: 9. The CDR3 totals 17 residues. The CDR3 bases are TGTGCCAGCAGTGAAAGGCCGGGACAGGGAAAAAATGAAAAACTGTTTTTT. The encoded protein is CASSERPGQGKNEKLFF.

The genes are TRBV28 and TRBJ2-7; possible D gene TRBD2, 7 bases. Germline lookup yields CDR1 MDHEN and CDR2 SYDVKM. The CDR3 contains 14 residues. CDR3 residues: CTSTRGGDVGEQYF. DNA for the CDR3: TGTACCTCCACTAGGGGGGGAGACGTGGGAGAGCAGTACTTC.

This clone was counted a single time. V is TRBV9 and J is TRBJ2-7, with 7 bases lining up with TRBD2. CDR3 size: 15 residues. The V segment lost 2 bases and the J segment 3 bases; nucleotides outside the gene matches: 8. The germline CDR1 and CDR2 sequences are SGDLS and YYNGEE. The CDR3: CASSVEAGVIYEQYF. The CDR3 region has the DNA TGTGCCAGCAGCGTGGAGGCGGGGGTGATCTACGAGCAGTACTTC. The full variable domain, completed using reference TRBV9 and TRBJ2-7, is DSGVTQTPKHLITATGQRVTLRCSPRSGDLSVYWYQQSLDQGLQFLIQYYNGEERAKGNILERFSAQQFPDLHSELNLSSLELGDSALYFCASSVEAGVIYEQYFGPGTRLTVT.

The rearrangement uses TRBV6-5 and TRBJ1-2, with 7 bases lining up with TRBD1. Germline V CDR1 and CDR2: MNHEY, SVGAGI. The CDR3 extends over 13 amino acids. V lost 4 bases, J lost 4 bases, and 3 bases stayed unmatched. The DNA for the CDR3 is TGTGCCAGCAGTTTGGGACAGACCTATGGCTACACCTTC. Its protein product is CASSLGQTYGYTF.

V is TRBV5-6 and J is TRBJ2-7; TRBD2 might be the D (6 bases). Germline V gene sequence: CDR1 SGHDT, CDR2 YYEEEE. The CDR3 length is 14 residues. Trimming left V 1 base short and J 0 bases short, with 8 bases between. The chain's CDR3 is CASSLLSGSYEQYF. The CDR3 DNA sequence: TGTGCCAGCAGCTTGCTTAGCGGCTCCTACGAGCAGTACTTC.

The chain links TRBV30 to TRBJ2-2; perhaps TRBD2 as D (5 bases). The V gene's germline CDR1 is GTSNPN and CDR2 SVGIG (reference sequence). The CDR3 is 15 residues long. Trimming pared 0 bases from V and 0 bases from J, leaving 8 bases between. CDR3 residues: CAWSVTGTNTGELFF. In DNA form, the CDR3 reads TGTGCCTGGAGTGTGACGGGAACGAACACCGGGGAGCTGTTTTTT.

The chain carries TRBV19 and TRBJ1-3, with D possibly TRBD1 on 6 matching bases. Germline-derived CDR1 and CDR2 are LNHDA and SQIVND (reference sequence). This CDR3 spans 13 amino acids. V shed 8 bases and J shed 4 bases, with 12 bases lying between them. For the CDR3, the DNA is TGTGCCAGTGATACAGGGTTCGGAAACACCATATATTTT. It specifies CASDTGFGNTIYF.

This clone appeared a single time. The chain recombines TRBV4-3 with TRBJ1-2; the match to TRBD1 covers 8 bases. Germline assignment: CDR1 LGHNA and CDR2 YSLEER. Trimming at V came to 4 bases and at J to 5 bases, leaving 3 bases not matched to a gene. The CDR3 extends over 13 amino acids. CDR3 bases: TGCGCCAGCAGCCTTCGACAGGGGTATGGCTACACCTTC. Its protein is CASSLRQGYGYTF.

The J gene is TRBJ2-3, the V gene TRBV29-1; D ambiguous. Germline V lookup: CDR1 SQVTM, CDR2 ANQGSEA. This CDR3 comprises 11 residues. The V gene lost 6 bases and the J gene lost 4 bases, with 8 bases spanning the gap. The CDR3 DNA is TGCAGCGTCTCGCAGTCAGATACGCAGTATTTT. It is translated as CSVSQSDTQYF.

This clone has a handful of counts. CDR3 DNA: TGTGCCAGCAGCACCCGACTAGAAAGTGGGGAGACCCAGTACTTC. It encodes CASSTRLESGETQYF. The rearrangement uses TRBV5-5 and TRBJ2-5; tentatively, D is TRBD2 (6 bases). V was pared by 4 bases and J by 5 bases, with 18 bases between. Germline V gene sequence: CDR1 SGHKS, CDR2 YYEKEE (reference sequence). CDR3 length: 15 residues.

The chain is built from TRBV7-2 and TRBJ2-3; 9 nucleotides line up with TRBD1. Germline CDR1 and CDR2: SGHTA and FQGNSA. The CDR3 is made up of 16 amino acids. V gave up 2 bases and J gave up 5 bases; unmatched junction bases: 8. The CDR3 region has the DNA TGTGCCAGCAGCTTATGGGCGGGACAGGGCCAAGATACGCAGTATTTT. Amino acids: CASSLWAGQGQDTQYF.

The chain employs TRBV7-2 and TRBJ2-7; D gene unclear. CDR1 and CDR2 (germline): SGHTA, FQGNSA. V was clipped by 4 bases and J by 4 bases, with 14 bases between them. The CDR3 extends over 14 amino acids. CDR3 sequence: CASSSPKGTYEQYF. The DNA for the CDR3 is TGTGCCAGCAGCTCCCCCAAGGGCACTTACGAGCAGTACTTC. Full variable domain (rest looked up from reference TRBV7-2 and TRBJ2-7): GAGVSQSPSNKVTEKGKDVELRCDPISGHTALYWYRQSLGQGLEFLIYFQGNSAPDKSGLPSDRFSAERTGGSVSTLTIQRTQQEDSAVYLCASSSPKGTYEQYFGPGTRLTVT.

The sample holds one count of this clone. This chain joins TRBV4-1 and TRBJ1-1, with D hard to call. V dropped 4 bases and J dropped 1 base, with 16 bases sitting between them. Germline V gives CDR1 MGHRA, CDR2 YSYEKL. The length of the CDR3 is 16 residues. In DNA, the CDR3 is TGCGCCAGCAGCCCGATTCCAAATTCGAGGAACACTGAAGCTTTCTTT. Translating it yields CASSPIPNSRNTEAFF.

The chain joins TRBV6-5 to TRBJ2-1, with 7 bases that match TRBD2. Germline V lookup: CDR1 MNHEY, CDR2 SVGAGI. V dropped 4 bases and J dropped 3; count of bases not matched to a gene: 6. This CDR3 has 15 residues. CDR3 sequence reads: CASSSPGGSYNEQFF. The CDR3 DNA is TGTGCCAGCAGTTCTCCCGGCGGGAGCTACAATGAGCAGTTCTTC.

The CDR3 nucleotides are TGTGCCAGCAGCCAGCGGGCGGGGATGGACTATGGCTACACCTTC. Translation gives CASSQRAGMDYGYTF. The rearrangement uses TRBV4-2 and TRBJ1-2; D is unresolved. The CDR3 has 15 amino acids. V shed 3 bases and J shed 3 bases, with 14 bases lying between them. Germline CDR1 and CDR2: LGHNA and YNFKEQ.